Following are 10 T cell receptor beta chains from one sample sequenced in a study of circulating CD8 cells and anti-PD-1 response in melanoma. Using 15 ng of total RNA, TCR libraries were made with the QIAseq Immune Repertoire TCR panel. From the reads, TCRdb called clonotypes with MiXCR, one entry per CDR3 protein. Here the sample spans some 200 distinct CDR3 sequences, approximately 12% being singletons. Live CD3+CD8+TCRalphabeta+ cells were sorted into four subsets by PD-1 and/or TIGIT. The sample in question was CD8+ T cells from PBMCs, obtained at baseline or after one month of anti-PD-1 therapy (not recorded which). The receptors derive from a human donor with melanoma.

For this clonotype: An end of the junction does not agree with germline; a read error may underlie this. The chain joins TRBV28 to TRBJ1-5, with D unresolved. CDR1 MDHEN and CDR2 SYDVKM come from the germline V gene. The CDR3 spans 15 residues. In DNA form, the CDR3 reads TGCGCCAGCAGTAGTTTGCGCGGTAGCAGTCAGCCCCAGCATTTT. Translating gives CASSSLRGSSQPQHF.

In its sample, this clonotype is medium-sized. A much larger clone lies one base from this, so it may be a read error. The V call is TRBV19, the J call TRBJ1-1, with D uncertain. This CDR3 spans 13 amino acids. CDR1 LNHDA and CDR2 SQIVND come from the germline V gene (reference sequence). The CDR3 sequence: CASRQRVGAEAFF. The CDR3 nucleotides are TGTGCCAGTAGACAGCGGGTAGGCGCTGAAGCCTTCTTT.

By proportion, this clonotype is large. The V gene is TRBV2, the J gene TRBJ2-1; the D is unclear. CDR1 is SNHLY, CDR2 FYNNEI, per germline. The CDR3 spans 11 residues. V lost 6 bases and J 10 bases, leaving 10 bases between the germline ends. The CDR3 loop reads CASSSGWEQFF. The CDR3 bases are TGTGCCAGCAGCTCCGGTTGGGAGCAGTTCTTC.

This chain connects TRBV7-8 to TRBJ1-4, with a possible D match to TRBD1 (6 bases). The germline V and J ends were trimmed by 5 bases and 5 bases, with 24 bases remaining between them. Germline values: CDR1 SGHVS, CDR2 FQNEAQ. The CDR3 length is 18 residues. The CDR3 DNA reads TGTGCCAGCAGCGCGACTTATGGGACATCATACCCAAATGAAAAACTGTTTTTT. This codes for CASSATYGTSYPNEKLFF. The variable domain in full, completed from reference TRBV7-8 and TRBJ1-4, reads GAGVSQSPRYKVAKRGQDVALRCDPISGHVSLFWYQQALGQGPEFLTYFQNEAQLDKSGLPSDRFFAERPEGSVSTLKIQRTQQEDSAVYLCASSATYGTSYPNEKLFFGSGTQLSVL.

Worth noting for this clonotype: A read error likely explains this, since a far larger clone differs by one base. The chain recombines TRBV14 with TRBJ2-1, with 8 bases fitting TRBD2. Germline CDR1 SGHDN, CDR2 FVKESK. CDR3 length equals 15 residues. The CDR3: CASSDSLAENNGQFF. CDR3 DNA: TGTGCCAGCAGTGACTCACTAGCGGAGAACAATGGGCAGTTCTTC.

By frequency in the sample, this clonotype is medium-sized (0.01 to 0.1%). The chain employs TRBV28 and TRBJ2-7; possibly TRBD2 for D (6 bases). Trimming took off 5 bases at V and 3 bases at J, with 20 bases between the two ends. Germline V gene lookup returns CDR1 MDHEN and CDR2 SYDVKM. This CDR3 has 16 amino acids. The CDR3 DNA follows: TGTGCCAGCAGTACCAGGGACTCTAGGCGGTACTACGAGCAGTACTTC. Its protein product is CASSTRDSRRYYEQYF.

In its sample, this clonotype is large. The gene calls are TRBV29-1 and TRBJ1-1; D is unresolved. The V and J ends lost 0 bases and 6 bases respectively, with 8 bases between them. This CDR3 is built from 12 residues. Germline V gene sequence: CDR1 SQVTM, CDR2 ANQGSEA. The CDR3 DNA follows: TGCAGCGTTGAAGAGGCGAAACCTGAAGCTTTCTTT. This gives the protein CSVEEAKPEAFF.

This clonotype is classed as large. V and J are TRBV4-1 and TRBJ1-4, with D possibly matching TRBD1 (5 bases). Germline V gene lookup returns CDR1 MGHRA and CDR2 YSYEKL. V gave up 0 bases and J gave up 7 bases, with 12 bases separating them. The CDR3 is 15 amino acids. CDR3 protein: CASSQDPQGREKLFF. The DNA for the CDR3 is TGCGCCAGCAGCCAAGATCCTCAGGGCCGTGAAAAACTGTTTTTT.

This clonotype is large. For the CDR3, the DNA is TGTGCCAGCACGGAGTATAGCAATCAGCCCCAGCATTTT. Translation: CASTEYSNQPQHF. The chain recombines TRBV28 with TRBJ1-5; no clear D. This CDR3 has 13 amino acids. Germline-derived CDR1 and CDR2 are MDHEN and SYDVKM. With 7 bases removed from V and 0 bases from J, the gap between germline ends came to 7 bases.

In its sample, this clonotype ranks as large. The chain has TRBV28 and TRBJ2-2; D unresolved. Germline loops: CDR1 MDHEN, CDR2 SYDVKM. V lost 4 bases and J 1 base, leaving 10 bases between the germline ends. The CDR3 totals 15 residues. The CDR3 coding sequence is TGTGCCAGCAGTTCCGAGGCGGAGAACACCGGGGAGCTGTTTTTT. Amino acid sequence: CASSSEAENTGELFF. The full variable domain, its missing parts supplied by reference TRBV28 and TRBJ2-2, is DVKVTQSSRYLVKRTGEKVFLECVQDMDHENMFWYRQDPGLGLRLIYFSYDVKMKEKGDIPEGYSVSREKKERFSLILESASTNQTSMYLCASSSEAENTGELFFGEGSRLTVL.